This T cell receptor beta chain came from a study of CD8+ T cells in alopecia areata. Study at large: Treatment comprised oral tofacitinib, 5 to 10 mg twice daily, in treated patients. Overall study findings and caveats: It was less clear whether patients shared TCRs than it was in mice, possibly because of HLA.

Those with alopecia areata gave lesional scalp punch biopsies and peripheral blood. Points on this clone: Its antigen is currently unknown.

CDR1 and CDR2 from the germline V gene are MNHNS and SASEGT. This CDR3 has 15 residues. With 6 bases clipped from V and 0 bases from J, the junction kept 4 bases outside the gene matches. Following RNA extraction, reverse transcription yielded cDNA that acted as the sequencing template. Only in-frame clones appear in the TCRdb table, and some are missing; sequencing was by immunoSEQ multiplex PCR. Here the sample spans about 180,000 clones, about 67% being singletons. This TCR was sampled from a human donor with alopecia areata. V usage is TRBV6-1 and J usage is TRBJ1-3, with TRBD1 matching 8 bases. Specimen: CD8+ T cells sorted from blood, collected at week 0. CDR3 in DNA: TGTGCCAGCAGGGACAGGGCCGACTCTGGAAACACCATATATTTT. Translating it yields CASRDRADSGNTIYF.